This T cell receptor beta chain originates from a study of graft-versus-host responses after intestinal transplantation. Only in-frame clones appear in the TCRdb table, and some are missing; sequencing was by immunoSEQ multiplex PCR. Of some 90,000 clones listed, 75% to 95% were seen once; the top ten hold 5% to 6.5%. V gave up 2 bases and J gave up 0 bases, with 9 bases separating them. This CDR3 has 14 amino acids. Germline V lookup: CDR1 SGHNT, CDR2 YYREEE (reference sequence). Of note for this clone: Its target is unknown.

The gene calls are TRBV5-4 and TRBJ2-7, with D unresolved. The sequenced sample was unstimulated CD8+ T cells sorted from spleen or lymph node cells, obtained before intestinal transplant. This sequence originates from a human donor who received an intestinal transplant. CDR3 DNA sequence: TGTGCCAGCAGCTTAGGTGAAGTCTCCTACGAGCAGTACTTC. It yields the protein CASSLGEVSYEQYF.